Below, 4 T cell receptor beta chains from the same sample are listed, as sequenced in a study of T cell responses to AZD1222 COVID-19 vaccine. The table came from immunoSEQ multiplex PCR; TCRdb's copy has only in-frame clones and leaves some out. The sample carries roughly 180,000 clones, approximately 91% recorded once. Specimen: peripheral blood, collected 28 days after the second AZD1222 dose. The source is an adult who received the AZD1222 COVID-19 vaccine.

Here the CDR3 DNA reads TGTGCCAGCAGTGAAGCAGGGGTGGCTAATGAAAAACTGTTTTTT. It encodes CASSEAGVANEKLFF. The chain couples TRBV2 to TRBJ1-4, with D possibly matching TRBD1 (5 bases). The CDR3 totals 15 residues. Trimming removed 0 bases at V and 3 bases at J, with 8 bases between. CDR1 SNHLY and CDR2 FYNNEI come from the germline V gene.

The chain joins TRBV5-4 to TRBJ1-2, with TRBD1 matching 9 bases. J was trimmed by 7 bases and V by 3 bases; bases with no gene match: 22. The CDR3 runs to 19 residues. Per germline, CDR1 SGHNT and CDR2 YYREEE (reference sequence). Here the CDR3 reads CASSSGFLGQGTSEGGYTF. The CDR3 DNA follows: TGTGCCAGCAGCTCCGGGTTCCTGGGACAGGGAACGTCGGAAGGTGGCTACACCTTC.

The V gene is TRBV5-1, the J gene TRBJ2-2, with 7 bases lining up with TRBD1. V was clipped by 4 bases and J by 4 bases; unmatched bases: 10. The germline V gene encodes CDR1 SGHRS and CDR2 YFSETQ. The CDR3 extends over 16 amino acids. Here the CDR3 reads CASSLDVGTATGELFF. In DNA, the CDR3 is TGCGCCAGCAGCCTGGACGTTGGGACAGCCACCGGGGAGCTGTTTTTT. Full variable domain (rest looked up from reference TRBV5-1 and TRBJ2-2): KAGVTQTPRYLIKTRGQQVTLSCSPISGHRSVSWYQQTPGQGLQFLFEYFSETQRNKGNFPGRFSGRQFSNSRSEMNVSTLELGDSALYLCASSLDVGTATGELFFGEGSRLTVL.

The chain combines TRBV6-1 with TRBJ2-7; D gene unclear. The V end was cut by 2 bases, the J end by 1 base, with 12 bases between. CDR1 and CDR2 from the germline V gene are MNHNS and SASEGT. The CDR3 is made up of 15 amino acids. The CDR3 region has the DNA TGTGCCAGCAGTGAATTGGAAGGCCCTTCCTACGAGCAGTACTTC. Residues: CASSELEGPSYEQYF.